The clone carrying this T cell receptor beta chain was detected only once. The antigen is unknown. Germline-derived CDR1 and CDR2 are MNHEY and SMNVEV (reference sequence). The trim removed 4 bases at V and 11 bases at J, leaving 13 bases unmatched. This CDR3 is built from 17 residues. The sample comes from a study of cytomegalovirus exposure and HLA in healthy donors. The PCR made use of 60 Vbeta and 13 Jbeta primers. Sequenced by immunoSEQ multiplex PCR; TCRdb stores in-frame clones only, minus some. The sample lists some 150,000 clones; approximately 80% were seen once. Study-wide findings and caveats: What was likely a sequencing artifact was a cluster of highly shared sequence variants. Common viral pathogens were later found to be apparently linked to several of the most significant clusters.

The sample comprised PBMCs. This sequence joins TRBV27 and TRBJ1-6, with 11 bases matching TRBD1. This clonotype originated in a young woman in good health and CMV-seronegative. Here the CDR3 reads CASSSLPRTGGGPPLHF. CDR3 sequence (DNA): TGTGCCAGCAGTTCACTACCCAGGACAGGGGGCGGTCCACCCCTCCACTTT.